This note documents a single T cell receptor beta chain sequence. The CDR3 has 15 amino acids. Germline V lookup: CDR1 MDHEN, CDR2 SYDVKM. The V gene end was trimmed by 5 bases and the J gene end by 1 base; junction bases not matched to a gene: 3. The protocol was immunoSEQ multiplex PCR, while the TCRdb copy is restricted to in-frame clones and leaves out a portion. The sample holds some 66,000 clones, more than 75% seen once. The data stem from a study of memory CD4+ T cells and cytomegalovirus serostatus. Single viable CD3+CD4+CD8-CD45RO+ cells were sorted as the memory CD4+ T cells. The receptor's source is an adult in good health and CMV-seropositive. Material: memory CD4+ T cells from blood. The genes are TRBV28 and TRBJ1-5; TRBD1 matches at 9 bases. The CDR3 is CASSPGTGSNQPQHF. The CDR3 nucleotides are TGTGCCAGCAGTCCCGGGACAGGGAGCAATCAGCCCCAGCATTTT.